The present TCR beta chain was sequenced within a study of memory CD4+ T cells and cytomegalovirus serostatus. Study as a whole: Donors were healthy Belgian adults, several CMV seropositive and about two dozen seronegative.

The sort gate was single viable CD3+CD4+CD8-CD45RO+ cells for memory CD4+ T cells. Serum IgG to CMV pp150, pp28, p38 and p52 defined serostatus. Germline CDR1 is MNHEY and CDR2 is SMNVEV (reference sequence). Trimming took off 2 bases at V and 1 base at J, with 5 bases between the two ends. CDR3 size: 13 residues. The method was immunoSEQ multiplex PCR; TCRdb's version includes in-frame clones alone and lacks a portion of them. This table holds 45,000 or so clones, roughly three quarters found once. This clonotype was sampled from an adult in good health and CMV-seronegative. The gene calls are TRBV27 and TRBJ1-1; D gene ambiguous. The source material was memory CD4+ T cells from blood. The CDR3 DNA sequence: TGTGCCAGCAGTTTACAGGAGAACACTGAAGCTTTCTTT. This sequence encodes CASSLQENTEAFF.